This entry concerns a single T cell receptor (beta chain). Its target is not known. Trimming took 4 bases from V and 2 from J; bases not matched to a gene: 7. In germline, CDR1 is MDHEN, CDR2 SYDVKM. The CDR3 sequence is 16 residues long. With 60 Vbeta and 13 Jbeta primers, the PCR was carried out. Some clones are missing from TCRdb's copy, which holds only in-frame ones; the method was immunoSEQ multiplex PCR. The table lists under 300,000 clones, about 83% of them singletons, with 2% to 2.5% in the top ten. The data originate from a study of cytomegalovirus exposure and HLA in healthy donors. Whole-study results and caveats: A list of about 180 TCR beta chains associated with cytomegalovirus was given. Trimming of TCR beta V- and J-genes showed a link, identified in a later analysis, to a missense DCLRE1C variant. The authors excluded some V segments, including TRBV6-2 and TRBV6-3, as indistinguishable. CMV antigen specificity was confirmed in vitro for a few CMV-associated chains.

This receptor was identified in a woman between 40 and 50 years old in good health and CMV-seropositive. Sequencing used PBMCs. The V call is TRBV28, the J call TRBJ2-7, with 11 bases identical to TRBD2. As DNA, the CDR3 is TGTGCCAGCAGTTCGCCGACTAGCGGGAAGACCTACGAGCAGTACTTC. It is translated as CASSSPTSGKTYEQYF.